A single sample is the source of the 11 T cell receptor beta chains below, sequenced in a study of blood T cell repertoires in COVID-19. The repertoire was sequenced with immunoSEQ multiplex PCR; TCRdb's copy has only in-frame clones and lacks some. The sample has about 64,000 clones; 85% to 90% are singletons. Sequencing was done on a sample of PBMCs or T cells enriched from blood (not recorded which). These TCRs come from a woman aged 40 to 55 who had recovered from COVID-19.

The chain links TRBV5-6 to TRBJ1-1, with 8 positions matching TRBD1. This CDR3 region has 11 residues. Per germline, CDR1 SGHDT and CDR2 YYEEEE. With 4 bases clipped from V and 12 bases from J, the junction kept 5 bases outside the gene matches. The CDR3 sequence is CASSADRETFF. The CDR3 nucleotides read TGTGCCAGCAGCGCGGACAGGGAAACTTTCTTT.

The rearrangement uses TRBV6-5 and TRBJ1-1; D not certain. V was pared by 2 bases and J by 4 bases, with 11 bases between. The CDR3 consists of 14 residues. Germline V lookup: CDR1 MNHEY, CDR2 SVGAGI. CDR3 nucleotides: TGTGCCAGCAGTTACCGGGGTTCGGGCACTGAAGCTTTCTTT. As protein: CASSYRGSGTEAFF.

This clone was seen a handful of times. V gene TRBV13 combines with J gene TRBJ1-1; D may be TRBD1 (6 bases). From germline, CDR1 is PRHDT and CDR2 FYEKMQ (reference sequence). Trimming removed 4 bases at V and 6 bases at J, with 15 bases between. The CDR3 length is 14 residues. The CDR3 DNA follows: TGTGCCAGCAGCTCTCCGTCCAGGGGCTCTGAAGCTTTCTTT. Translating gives CASSSPSRGSEAFF.

The CDR3 spells CASSLYQTGELFF. The CDR3, as DNA: TGTGCCAGCAGTTTATACCAGACCGGGGAGCTGTTTTTT. The chain recombines TRBV27 with TRBJ2-2; D remains ambiguous. From germline, CDR1 is MNHEY and CDR2 SMNVEV (reference sequence). The V gene lost 1 base and the J gene lost 5 bases, with 5 bases spanning the gap. The CDR3 length is 13 residues.

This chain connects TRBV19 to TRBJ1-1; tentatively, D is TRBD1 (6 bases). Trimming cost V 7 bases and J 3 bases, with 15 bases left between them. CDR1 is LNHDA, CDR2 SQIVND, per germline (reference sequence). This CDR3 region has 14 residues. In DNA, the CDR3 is TGTGCCAGTACATTCGAAGCAGGGGACACTGAAGCTTTCTTT. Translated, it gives CASTFEAGDTEAFF.

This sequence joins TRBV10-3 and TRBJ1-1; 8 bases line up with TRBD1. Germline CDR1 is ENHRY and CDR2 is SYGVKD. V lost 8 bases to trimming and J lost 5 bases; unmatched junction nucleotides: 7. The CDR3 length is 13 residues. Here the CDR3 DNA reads TGTGCCATCGGGCAGGGGGCTATGACTGAAGCTTTCTTT. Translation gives CAIGQGAMTEAFF.

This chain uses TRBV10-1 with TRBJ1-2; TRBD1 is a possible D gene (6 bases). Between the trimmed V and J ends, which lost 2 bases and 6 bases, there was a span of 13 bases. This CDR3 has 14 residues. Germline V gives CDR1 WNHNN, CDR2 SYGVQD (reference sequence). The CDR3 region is CASSEGRGFDGYTF. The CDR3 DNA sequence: TGCGCCAGCAGTGAGGGCAGGGGCTTTGATGGCTACACCTTC.

The CDR3 here is CASQSYGSFNEKLFF. For the CDR3, the DNA is TGTGCCAGCCAATCTTACGGGTCCTTTAACGAAAAACTGTTTTTT. The chain combines TRBV19 with TRBJ1-4, with D uncertain. Trimming took off 9 bases at V and 8 bases at J, with 22 bases between the two ends. This CDR3 is built from 15 residues. Germline CDR1 and CDR2: LNHDA and SQIVND (reference sequence).

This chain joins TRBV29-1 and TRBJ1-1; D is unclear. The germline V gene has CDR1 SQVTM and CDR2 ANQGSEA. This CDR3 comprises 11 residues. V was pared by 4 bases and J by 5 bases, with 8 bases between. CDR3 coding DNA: TGCAGCGTTGGTCGGGAGACTGAAGCTTTCTTT. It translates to CSVGRETEAFF.

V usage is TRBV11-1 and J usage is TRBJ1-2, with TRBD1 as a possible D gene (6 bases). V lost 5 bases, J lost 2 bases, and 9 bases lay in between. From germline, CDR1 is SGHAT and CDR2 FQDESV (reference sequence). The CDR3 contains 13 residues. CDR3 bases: TGTGCCAGCAGCCGGACAGTAAACTATGGCTACACCTTC. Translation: CASSRTVNYGYTF.

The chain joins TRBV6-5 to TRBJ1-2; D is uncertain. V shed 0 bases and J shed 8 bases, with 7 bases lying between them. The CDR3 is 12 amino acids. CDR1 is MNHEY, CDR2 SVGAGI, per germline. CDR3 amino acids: CASSYSLGGYTF. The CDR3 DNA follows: TGTGCCAGCAGTTACTCTTTGGGCGGCTACACCTTC.